This T cell receptor (beta chain) was observed in a study of radiotherapy plus CTLA-4 blockade in lung cancer. Study-wide background: Objective responses were observed in approximately 20% of patients, and disease control was achieved by roughly 31%.

V lost 7 bases and J 2 bases, leaving 12 bases between the germline ends. Germline V gene sequence: CDR1 SGHAT, CDR2 FQNNGV. The length of the CDR3 is 13 residues. The sample holds a few counts of this clone. Sequenced by immunoSEQ multiplex PCR; TCRdb stores in-frame clones only, minus some. The sample lists about 60,000 clones; roughly 76% were seen once. The sequence was collected from a human donor with non-small cell lung cancer whose response to radiotherapy plus ipilimumab could not be evaluated. This material consisted of peripheral blood, taken from a patient treated with radiotherapy plus ipilimumab. The chain employs TRBV11-2 and TRBJ2-7; a weak D match, TRBD2 (5 bases). The CDR3 DNA follows: TGTGCCAGCACCCCGGGATCTCCCTACGAGCAGTACTTC. Amino acids: CASTPGSPYEQYF.